One sample yielded the 16 T cell receptor beta chains listed below, sequenced in a study of molecular identifiers for immune sequencing clone quantification. TCRdb analysed the PCR reads with MiXCR anew, one entry per CDR3 protein. This sample has some 320,000 distinct CDR3 sequences; 24% occur once, and the top ten carry 0.74%. The sequencing input was naive CD8+ T cells from blood, with Jurkat cell RNA spiked in. The subset denotes: FACS-sorted CD8+CD4-CCR7+CD45RA+ naive T cells. The receptors originated from a human donor in good health. Some libraries in this study had Jurkat cell RNA spiked in.

This clonotype has just a few counts. The CDR3 DNA follows: TGCAGTGCTAGGGGAGTGGACAAGGTCACTGAAGCTTTCTTT. Encoded protein: CSARGVDKVTEAFF. The chain links TRBV20-1 to TRBJ1-1; the D gene is possibly TRBD1 (5 bases). V was clipped by 3 bases and J by 4 bases, with 15 bases between them. Germline assignment: CDR1 DFQATT and CDR2 SNEGSKA (reference sequence). This CDR3 region has 14 residues.

The chain uses TRBV5-4 and TRBJ2-3; D is unclear. The CDR3 loop spans 16 amino acids. Germline-derived CDR1 and CDR2 are SGHNT and YYREEE (reference sequence). V lost 1 base to trimming and J lost 1 base, with 13 bases between them. The CDR3 loop is CASSLSPGLGTDTQYF. The CDR3 DNA follows: TGTGCCAGCAGCTTGAGCCCGGGTTTGGGCACAGATACGCAGTATTTT. The full variable domain, completed using reference TRBV5-4 and TRBJ2-3, is ETGVTQSPTHLIKTRGQQVTLRCSSQSGHNTVSWYQQALGQGPQFIFQYYREEENGRGNFPPRFSGLQFPNYSSELNVNALELDDSALYLCASSLSPGLGTDTQYFGPGTRLTVL.

Worth noting for this clonotype: Possible read error: a much larger clone is one base away. V is TRBV7-6 and J is TRBJ2-3; a weak D match, TRBD1 (5 bases). Germline V CDR1 and CDR2: SGHVS, FNYEAQ. The CDR3 loop spans 15 amino acids. The CDR3 region is CASSLEWGNTDMQYF. CDR3 bases: TGTGCCAGCAGCTTAGAGTGGGGCAACACAGATATGCAGTATTTT.

The chain carries TRBV28 and TRBJ2-5; TRBD2 aligns across 11 bases. CDR3 length: 17 amino acids. Unmatched junction bases numbered 11, after V lost 3 bases and J lost 5 bases. Germline lookup yields CDR1 MDHEN and CDR2 SYDVKM. The CDR3 sequence: CASSFSREGLAGETQYF. The CDR3 nucleotides are TGTGCCAGCAGTTTTTCTCGCGAAGGACTAGCGGGTGAGACCCAGTACTTC. The variable domain in full, with the rest retrieved from reference TRBV28 and TRBJ2-5, is DVKVTQSSRYLVKRTGEKVFLECVQDMDHENMFWYRQDPGLGLRLIYFSYDVKMKEKGDIPEGYSVSREKKERFSLILESASTNQTSMYLCASSFSREGLAGETQYFGPGTRLLVL.

Ten or more counts support this clonotype. This sequence joins TRBV30 and TRBJ1-1, with D unclear. V dropped 2 bases and J dropped 0 bases, with 10 bases sitting between them. Per the germline V gene, CDR1 is GTSNPN and CDR2 is SVGIG (reference sequence). This CDR3 region has 14 residues. The chain's CDR3 is CAWSLLGMNTEAFF. CDR3 coding DNA: TGTGCCTGGAGTCTTTTGGGGATGAACACTGAAGCTTTCTTT. Full variable domain (missing parts from reference TRBV30 and TRBJ1-1): SQTIHQWPATLVQPVGSPLSLECTVEGTSNPNLYWYRQAAGRGLQLLFYSVGIGQISSEVPQNLSASRPQDRQFILSSKKLLLSDSGFYLCAWSLLGMNTEAFFGQGTRLTVV.

CDR3 sequence reads: CASSQADRASTEAFF. CDR3 bases: TGTGCCAGCAGCCAAGCTGACAGGGCCTCAACTGAAGCTTTCTTT. The rearrangement uses TRBV5-6 and TRBJ1-1; TRBD1 aligns across 7 bases. In germline, CDR1 is SGHDT, CDR2 YYEEEE. This CDR3 has 15 amino acids. J was trimmed by 5 bases and V by 4 bases; bases with no gene match: 11.

This clonotype has at least ten counts. This chain connects TRBV9 to TRBJ1-1; D not certain. Germline lookup yields CDR1 SGDLS and CDR2 YYNGEE. The CDR3 totals 13 residues. V was trimmed by 3 bases and J by 8 bases, leaving 14 bases between them. The CDR3 sequence is CASSAHPTIEAFF. In nucleotides, the CDR3 is TGTGCCAGCAGCGCCCACCCGACAATAGAAGCTTTCTTT.

About this clonotype itself: As the CDR3 is not closed by the conserved phenylalanine or tryptophan, this likely results from a read error. This CDR3 is CASSLSHSGTEAFY. CDR3 in DNA: TGTGCCAGCAGCTTAAGTCACAGTGGCACTGAAGCTTTCTAT. The chain employs TRBV5-6 and TRBJ1-1; D remains unclear. Germline loops: CDR1 SGHDT, CDR2 YYEEEE. V was shortened by 2 bases and J by 4 bases, with 12 bases between the two germline ends. CDR3 size: 14 residues.

This clonotype came up many times. The chain has TRBV18 and TRBJ1-3; D call uncertain. The CDR3 contains 15 residues. The germline V gene encodes CDR1 KGHSH and CDR2 LQKENI. V was cut by 3 bases and J by 0 bases, with 9 bases left in between. CDR3 amino acids: CASSPGFLSGNTIYF. In DNA form, the CDR3 reads TGTGCCAGCTCACCCGGGTTCCTCTCTGGAAACACCATATATTTT. The variable domain in full, with the rest retrieved from reference TRBV18 and TRBJ1-3, is NAGVMQNPRHLVRRRGQEARLRCSPMKGHSHVYWYRQLPEEGLKFMVYLQKENIIDESGMPKERFSAEFPKEGPSILRIQQVVRGDSAAYFCASSPGFLSGNTIYFGEGSWLTVV.

The rearrangement links TRBV4-1 to TRBJ2-7; no reliable D call. The CDR3 is 13 amino acids. Trimming removed 2 bases at V and 2 bases at J, with 7 bases between. The V gene's germline CDR1 is MGHRA and CDR2 YSYEKL. The CDR3 here is CASSQPTTYEQYF. As DNA, the CDR3 is TGCGCCAGCAGCCAACCTACTACCTACGAGCAGTACTTC.

This clonotype was found a few times. This chain links TRBV4-1 with TRBJ1-4; 9 bases fit TRBD1. There are 17 residues in the CDR3. Germline CDR1 is MGHRA and CDR2 is YSYEKL. Trimming at V came to 3 bases and at J to 0 bases, leaving 5 bases not matched to a gene. CDR3 protein: CASSHDGTGPTNEKLFF. The CDR3 DNA is TGCGCCAGCAGCCACGACGGGACAGGGCCAACTAATGAAAAACTGTTTTTT.

The chain links TRBV6-2 or TRBV6-3 to TRBJ1-1, with D uncertain. Germline-derived CDR1 and CDR2 are MNHEY and SVGEGT. This CDR3 region has 16 residues. Written as DNA, the CDR3 is TGTACCAACAGTACCCGAGACAAGGGCCCCAACACTGAAGCTTTCTTT. Its translation is CTNSTRDKGPNTEAFF.

V is TRBV11-2 and J is TRBJ2-1; D is unclear. Germline CDR1 SGHAT, CDR2 FQNNGV. V was clipped by 2 bases and J by 5 bases, with 4 bases between them. The CDR3 is 12 residues long. The CDR3 here is CASSLHHNEQFF. CDR3 nucleotide sequence: TGTGCCAGCAGCTTACATCACAATGAGCAGTTCTTC.

The gene calls are TRBV11-2 and TRBJ1-1, with TRBD1 identical over 12 bases. V lost 6 bases, J lost 2 bases, and 7 bases stayed unmatched. The V gene's germline CDR1 is SGHAT and CDR2 FQNNGV. The CDR3 has 16 amino acids. The CDR3 nucleotides read TGTGCCAGCAGTCCCGGGACAGGGGGCATCAACACTGAAGCTTTCTTT. Amino acid sequence: CASSPGTGGINTEAFF.

There are many counts of this clonotype. The J gene is TRBJ1-3, the V gene TRBV12-5, with 7 bases aligning to TRBD1. The CDR3 runs to 14 residues. Germline CDR1 LGHNT, CDR2 FRNRAP. V lost 4 bases to trimming and J lost 4 bases; unmatched junction nucleotides: 4. This CDR3 reads CASGSRTGGNTIYF. CDR3 DNA: TGTGCTAGTGGTTCCAGGACAGGCGGAAACACCATATATTTT.

The genes are TRBV7-2 and TRBJ2-5; TRBD1 agrees at 9 bases. The germline CDR1 and CDR2 sequences are SGHTA and FQGNSA. J gave up 4 bases and V 4 bases, and 7 bases lay outside the gene matches. CDR3 size: 15 residues. The CDR3 region is CASSSQTGGAETQYF. The CDR3 region has the DNA TGTGCCAGCAGCTCACAAACAGGGGGCGCAGAGACCCAGTACTTC.